The 17 T cell receptor beta chains presented below share a single source sample, sequenced in a study of T cell clones after liver transplantation. TCRdb's copy holds only in-frame clones and misses some; the assay was immunoSEQ multiplex PCR. The sample has some 120,000 clones, less than 95% seen once; the top ten hold 0.8% to 0.9%. Specimen: CD4+ T cells from blood, collected 12 months after liver transplant. Receptors were obtained from a human patient who received a liver transplant. A share of the T cells may be of graft donor origin.

The V gene is TRBV11-2, the J gene TRBJ2-1; D possibly corresponds to TRBD2 (6 bases). Looked up from germline, CDR1 is SGHAT and CDR2 is FQNNGV. The CDR3 is made up of 12 amino acids. V dropped 5 bases and J dropped 9 bases, with 11 bases sitting between them. The chain's CDR3 is CASSDFGGEQFF. In DNA, the CDR3 is TGTGCCAGCAGCGATTTCGGGGGTGAGCAGTTCTTC.

The rearrangement joins TRBV2 to TRBJ2-5, with D unclear. Germline V lookup: CDR1 SNHLY, CDR2 FYNNEI. The CDR3 is made up of 13 amino acids. V dropped 7 bases and J dropped 3 bases, with 12 bases sitting between them. The CDR3 DNA is TGTGCCAGCACCCTTAGGTGGGAAGAGACCCAGTACTTC. This codes for CASTLRWEETQYF.

The V and J genes are TRBV7-3 and TRBJ2-3; D possibly corresponds to TRBD1 (6 bases). Germline CDR1 is SGHTA and CDR2 is FQGTGA. Between the trimmed V and J ends, which lost 3 bases and 2 bases, there was a span of 9 bases. This CDR3 is 14 amino acids long. The CDR3 region is CASSLGQNTDTQYF. The CDR3 DNA reads TGTGCCAGCAGCTTGGGACAAAACACAGATACGCAGTATTTT.

This clone has just a few counts. The chain uses TRBV15 and TRBJ2-3; D unclear. Looked up from germline, CDR1 is LNHNV and CDR2 is YYDKDF (reference sequence). The CDR3 totals 12 residues. Trimming took off 3 bases at V and 3 bases at J, with 4 bases between the two ends. In DNA form, the CDR3 reads TGTGCCACCAGCAGCGGTACAGATACGCAGTATTTT. It yields the protein CATSSGTDTQYF.

This rearrangement joins TRBV7-2 to TRBJ1-2, with TRBD1 matching 9 bases. This CDR3 comprises 14 residues. The V segment lost 5 bases and the J segment 7 bases; nucleotides outside the gene matches: 8. Germline V gene lookup returns CDR1 SGHTA and CDR2 FQGNSA. CDR3 residues: CASSPGQGLAGYTF. DNA for the CDR3: TGTGCCAGCAGCCCGGGACAGGGTCTAGCTGGCTACACCTTC.

The chain recombines TRBV7-2 with TRBJ1-3, with D possibly being TRBD1 (6 bases). Trimming removed 4 bases from V and 0 bases from J, with 19 bases in between. The germline V gene encodes CDR1 SGHTA and CDR2 FQGNSA. The CDR3 runs to 18 residues. CDR3: CASSSGVGQGLSGNTIYF. The DNA of the CDR3 is TGTGCCAGCAGCTCCGGGGTGGGTCAGGGGCTCTCTGGAAACACCATATATTTT. Drawing the rest from reference TRBV7-2 and TRBJ1-3, the complete variable domain is GAGVSQSPSNKVTEKGKDVELRCDPISGHTALYWYRQSLGQGLEFLIYFQGNSAPDKSGLPSDRFSAERTGGSVSTLTIQRTQQEDSAVYLCASSSGVGQGLSGNTIYFGEGSWLTVV.

The CDR3 DNA follows: TGTGCCAGCAGCTTAGGGGGGAGGGCTGTAGATACGCAGTATTTT. Amino acids: CASSLGGRAVDTQYF. The chain employs TRBV7-2 and TRBJ2-3; 7 positions match TRBD2. The CDR3 length is 15 residues. The V gene's germline CDR1 is SGHTA and CDR2 FQGNSA. V lost 1 base and J lost 5; bases outside the gene matches: 6.

The chain joins TRBV29-1 to TRBJ1-2, with D perhaps TRBD1 (6 bases). The ends were cut back, 4 bases at V and 7 bases at J, with 13 bases in the middle. The germline V gene has CDR1 SQVTM and CDR2 ANQGSEA. The CDR3 runs 12 residues. CDR3 bases: TGCAGCGTTGTGACAGGACCCACTGGCTACACCTTC. Protein: CSVVTGPTGYTF.

The chain has TRBV5-1 and TRBJ1-2; the D gene is possibly TRBD1 (5 bases). With 0 bases removed from V and 4 bases from J, the gap between germline ends came to 10 bases. This CDR3 comprises 14 residues. From germline, CDR1 is SGHRS and CDR2 YFSETQ. CDR3 sequence reads: CASSLGQTSYGYTF. In DNA, the CDR3 is TGCGCCAGCAGCTTGGGACAGACGAGCTATGGCTACACCTTC.

The genes are TRBV5-1 and TRBJ2-1; D may correspond to TRBD1 or TRBD2 (5 bases each). The CDR3 covers 15 residues. Germline V gene sequence: CDR1 SGHRS, CDR2 YFSETQ. V was shortened by 6 bases and J by 0 bases, with 13 bases between the two germline ends. DNA of the CDR3: TGCGCCAGCACGTCGTCAGGGAGCTCCTACAATGAGCAGTTCTTC. Residues: CASTSSGSSYNEQFF.

This chain uses TRBV11-2 with TRBJ1-5; a weak D match, TRBD1 (5 bases). Trimming shortened V by 1 base and J by 3 bases, and 10 bases separated the two germline ends. This CDR3 contains 15 residues. Per the germline V gene, CDR1 is SGHAT and CDR2 is FQNNGV. The CDR3 loop reads CASSLGTFDNQPQHF. The DNA for the CDR3 is TGTGCCAGCAGCTTAGGGACATTCGACAATCAGCCCCAGCATTTT.

V gene TRBV2 combines with J gene TRBJ1-5; 8 nucleotides match TRBD1. V trimming: 5 bases; J trimming: 4 bases; junction bases outside the gene matches: 7. CDR1 and CDR2 (germline): SNHLY, FYNNEI. The CDR3 loop spans 15 amino acids. This CDR3 is CASSSGTGLNQPQHF. CDR3 sequence (DNA): TGTGCCAGCAGTTCCGGGACAGGCTTAAATCAGCCCCAGCATTTT.

The chain couples TRBV5-1 to TRBJ2-2; D gene uncertain. CDR3 length: 12 amino acids. Germline loops: CDR1 SGHRS, CDR2 YFSETQ. Trimming removed 4 bases from V and 6 bases from J, with 7 bases in between. CDR3 sequence reads: CASSPAAGELFF. CDR3 coding DNA: TGCGCCAGCAGCCCGGCAGCCGGGGAGCTGTTTTTT.

CDR3 sequence (DNA): TGTGCCAGCAGCTTAGAGGGACTAGCGGTTTACGAGCAGTACTTC. This codes for CASSLEGLAVYEQYF. The chain combines TRBV11-2 with TRBJ2-7; 11 bases are shared with TRBD2. Unmatched junction bases numbered 2, after V lost 0 bases and J lost 4 bases. Germline loops: CDR1 SGHAT, CDR2 FQNNGV. This CDR3 region has 15 residues.

V and J are TRBV5-1 and TRBJ1-2; the D gene is possibly TRBD1 (6 bases). V was pared by 0 bases and J by 7 bases, with 13 bases between. Germline V gene lookup returns CDR1 SGHRS and CDR2 YFSETQ. The CDR3 has 14 amino acids. The CDR3 sequence: CASSLDGGRGGYTF. CDR3 nucleotide sequence: TGCGCCAGCAGCTTGGACGGGGGCAGAGGTGGCTACACCTTC.

This rearrangement joins TRBV7-6 to TRBJ2-5; no clear D gene. This CDR3 comprises 12 residues. Germline V gene lookup returns CDR1 SGHVS and CDR2 FNYEAQ. V was cut by 0 bases and J by 3 bases, with 2 bases left in between. The CDR3 loop reads CASSLAEETQYF. The CDR3 nucleotides read TGTGCCAGCAGCTTAGCCGAAGAGACCCAGTACTTC.

V is TRBV27 and J is TRBJ2-2, with D perhaps TRBD2 (5 bases). CDR3 size: 15 residues. Germline CDR1 and CDR2: MNHEY and SMNVEV (reference sequence). The V and J ends lost 0 bases and 4 bases respectively, with 9 bases between them. The CDR3 reads CASSLSPGSTGELFF. The CDR3 DNA is TGTGCCAGCAGTTTATCGCCGGGGAGCACCGGGGAGCTGTTTTTT.